What follows are 8 T cell receptor beta chains derived from one specimen sequenced in a study of shared clonotypes between healthy human individuals. The repertoire was sequenced with immunoSEQ multiplex PCR; TCRdb's copy has only in-frame clones and lacks some. The repertoire holds 1,400,000 or so clones, 97% to 99% seen once, with around 0.38% in the top ten. The sample consisted of naive CD4+ T cells sorted from blood. Subset described: CD45RA+ positively selected. The receptors were sampled from a man aged 25 to 40 in good health.

A remark on this clone: Other DNA sequences in this specimen translate into the identical CDR3. This chain joins TRBV28 and TRBJ1-1; D unclear. Germline CDR1 reads MDHEN; CDR2 reads SYDVKM. This CDR3 has 12 residues. Trimming pared 1 base from V and 4 bases from J, leaving 4 bases between. In nucleotides, the CDR3 is TGTGCCAGCAGTTTATCGCGCACTGAAGCTTTCTTT. Amino acids: CASSLSRTEAFF.

The V call is TRBV9, the J call TRBJ1-1; 7 nucleotides match TRBD1. The trim removed 0 bases at V and 1 base at J, leaving 3 bases unmatched. The CDR3 totals 15 residues. Germline lookup yields CDR1 SGDLS and CDR2 YYNGEE. The CDR3 DNA follows: TGTGCCAGCAGCGTAGACAGGGGAAGGAACACTGAAGCTTTCTTT. Amino acids: CASSVDRGRNTEAFF.

CDR3 amino acids: CASSLRPTDTQYF. The CDR3 bases are TGTGCCAGCAGCTTACGGCCCACAGATACGCAGTATTTT. The chain is built from TRBV7-3 and TRBJ2-3; D ambiguous. Between the trimmed V and J ends, which lost 2 bases and 2 bases, there was a span of 5 bases. The CDR3 length is 13 residues. The germline V gene encodes CDR1 SGHTA and CDR2 FQGTGA.

The chain has TRBV5-1 and TRBJ2-7; D possibly corresponds to TRBD2 (6 bases). The CDR3 has 13 residues. Germline V CDR1 and CDR2: SGHRS, YFSETQ. V was pared by 3 bases and J by 5 bases, with 12 bases between. This CDR3 is CASSSTSFDEQYF. CDR3 DNA sequence: TGCGCCAGCAGCTCGACTAGTTTCGACGAGCAGTACTTC.

CDR3 nucleotide sequence: TGTGCCAGCAGGGGTTTTGGATCCTTGGCAGATACGCAGTATTTT. The encoded protein is CASRGFGSLADTQYF. The chain is built from TRBV2 and TRBJ2-3, with D hard to call. The CDR3 is 15 amino acids. Germline values: CDR1 SNHLY, CDR2 FYNNEI. Trimming stripped 6 bases from V and 4 bases from J, with 17 bases between.

This sequence joins TRBV29-1 and TRBJ2-2; D remains unclear. The CDR3 spans 12 residues. V lost 1 base to trimming and J lost 4 bases, with 4 bases between them. Germline V gene sequence: CDR1 SQVTM, CDR2 ANQGSEA. CDR3 sequence (DNA): TGCAGCGTTGAAGGTCCCACCGGGGAGCTGTTTTTT. Its protein product is CSVEGPTGELFF.

V is TRBV14 and J is TRBJ1-1; no clear D gene. This CDR3 has 13 residues. V was clipped by 6 bases and J by 5 bases, with 13 bases between them. The germline V gene encodes CDR1 SGHDN and CDR2 FVKESK. The CDR3 loop is CASSPGGGTEAFF. In DNA, the CDR3 is TGTGCCAGCAGTCCAGGCGGAGGTACTGAAGCTTTCTTT.

In regard to this clone: The same CDR3 can be traced to other DNA sequences in this sample. The chain combines TRBV6-1 with TRBJ2-5, with 9 bases aligning to TRBD1. CDR3 size: 14 residues. Germline-derived CDR1 and CDR2 are MNHNS and SASEGT. Trimming cost V 6 bases and J 5 bases; bases outside gene matches: 7. CDR3 protein: CASRLDRGVETQYF. CDR3 DNA: TGTGCCAGCAGGCTAGACAGGGGGGTTGAGACCCAGTACTTC.